The T cell receptor beta chain under discussion was sequenced for a study of control samples from healthy donors and cancer patients. This CDR3 has 14 amino acids. Trimming left V 5 bases short and J 5 bases short, with 16 bases between. Germline CDR1 MNHEY, CDR2 SMNVEV (reference sequence). Repertoires were generated with immunoSEQ multiplex PCR, while TCRdb's copy carries only in-frame clones and drops some. Among 91,000 or so clones listed, 90% to 95% were seen once. This chain connects TRBV27 to TRBJ2-7; D might be TRBD2 (5 bases). This receptor was obtained from a woman in her 30s in good health. Material: blood. The DNA of the CDR3 is TGTGCCAGCAGTCCCTATCTTCCCGGGAACGAGCAGTACTTC. It encodes CASSPYLPGNEQYF.